This entry concerns a single TCR beta chain. With the read ending 3 residues before the CDR3 end, the germline J gene is used to fill in that end. This specimen belongs to a study of T cells in women clearing cervical HPV infection. From germline, CDR1 is SQVTM and CDR2 ANQGSEA. Trimming took 6 bases from V and 1 from J, leaving 9 bases between them. The CDR3 runs 12 residues. Only in-frame clones appear in the TCRdb table, and some are missing; sequencing was by immunoSEQ multiplex PCR. The listing records about 25,000 clones. The rearrangement links TRBV29-1 to TRBJ1-1; a weak D match, TRBD1 (6 bases). The clonotype was recovered from a woman aged 18-69 years with a cervical HPV16 infection that either progressed to CIN3+ or cleared (not recorded which). Source material: blood buffy coat. Partial CDR3 DNA: TGCAGCGTGGGCAGGGGGAACACTGAA. Its protein is CSVGRGNTE. The whole CDR3 is CSVGRGNTEAFF.